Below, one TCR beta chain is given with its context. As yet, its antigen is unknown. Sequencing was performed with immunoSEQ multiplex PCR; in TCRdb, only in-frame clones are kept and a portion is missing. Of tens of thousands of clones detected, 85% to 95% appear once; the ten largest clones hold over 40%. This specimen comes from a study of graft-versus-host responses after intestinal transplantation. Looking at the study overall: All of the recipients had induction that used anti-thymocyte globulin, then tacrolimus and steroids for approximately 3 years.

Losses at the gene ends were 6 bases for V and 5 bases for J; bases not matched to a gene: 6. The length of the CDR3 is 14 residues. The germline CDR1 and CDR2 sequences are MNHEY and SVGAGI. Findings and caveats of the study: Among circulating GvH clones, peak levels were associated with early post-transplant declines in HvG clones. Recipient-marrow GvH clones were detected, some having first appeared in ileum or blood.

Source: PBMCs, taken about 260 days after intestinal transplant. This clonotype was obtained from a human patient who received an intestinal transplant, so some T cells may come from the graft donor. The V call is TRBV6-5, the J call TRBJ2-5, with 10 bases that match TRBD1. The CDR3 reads CASSSTGGVETQYF. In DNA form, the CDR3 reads TGTGCCAGCAGCTCGACAGGGGGCGTTGAGACCCAGTACTTC.